One sample yielded the 17 T cell receptor beta chains listed below, sequenced in a study of cytomegalovirus exposure and HLA in healthy donors. Primers included in the PCR were 60 Vbeta and 13 Jbeta primers. The repertoire was sequenced with immunoSEQ multiplex PCR; TCRdb's copy has only in-frame clones and lacks some. The table has roughly 70,000 clones, 70% to 80% seen once. Sequenced input: PBMCs. The receptors were gathered from a man aged 50 to 59 in good health and CMV-seronegative.

The gene calls are TRBV19 and TRBJ1-1, with TRBD1 as a possible D gene (5 bases). V was clipped by 4 bases and J by 2 bases, with 11 bases between them. Germline V CDR1 and CDR2: LNHDA, SQIVND (reference sequence). There are 14 residues in the CDR3. CDR3 coding DNA: TGTGCCAGTAGTACCCGGAGGGGAAACACTGAAGCTTTCTTT. It yields the protein CASSTRRGNTEAFF.

As concerns this clone: Relative to the germline gene, one junction end is altered; a read error may explain this. The J gene is TRBJ1-1, the V gene TRBV7-9, with no clear D. The CDR3 consists of 12 residues. CDR1 is SEHNR and CDR2 is FQNEAQ in the germline V gene (reference sequence). CDR3 nucleotide sequence: TGTTCCAGCAGCTTCCAGTCAATTGAAGCTTTCTTT. Protein sequence: CSSSFQSIEAFF.

V and J are TRBV27 and TRBJ2-7; D possibly corresponds to TRBD1 (7 bases). Trimming removed 8 bases from V and 1 base from J, with 15 bases in between. CDR3 length: 14 residues. CDR1 and CDR2 (germline): MNHEY, SMNVEV (reference sequence). CDR3 DNA: TGTGCCAGCCACAGGGGACTTACTTCCTACGAGCAGTACTTC. This gives the protein CASHRGLTSYEQYF.

The J gene is TRBJ2-2, the V gene TRBV7-6; weak D call: TRBD1 (6 bases). The CDR3 extends over 15 amino acids. Germline CDR1 is SGHVS and CDR2 is FNYEAQ. Trimming removed 3 bases from V and 8 bases from J, with 16 bases in between. The CDR3 DNA is TGTGCCAGCAGCTTCGGGACATACACTCTGGGGGAGCTGTTTTTT. This translates into CASSFGTYTLGELFF.

This clone was recorded only once. The V and J genes are TRBV9 and TRBJ1-1; the D gene is possibly TRBD1 (6 bases). V was shortened by 3 bases and J by 11 bases, with 20 bases between the two germline ends. CDR1 SGDLS and CDR2 YYNGEE come from the germline V gene. The CDR3 consists of 14 residues. The CDR3 DNA is TGTGCCAGCAGCGCACAAATTGGGGGGGCTGCTGCTTTCTTT. It encodes CASSAQIGGAAAFF. The variable domain in full, with the rest retrieved from reference TRBV9 and TRBJ1-1, is DSGVTQTPKHLITATGQRVTLRCSPRSGDLSVYWYQQSLDQGLQFLIQYYNGEERAKGNILERFSAQQFPDLHSELNLSSLELGDSALYFCASSAQIGGAAAFFGQGTRLTVV.

CDR3 nucleotide sequence: TGTGCCGTACAGGGTCCCTCCTACAATGAGCAGTTCTTC. It translates to CAVQGPSYNEQFF. This sequence joins TRBV28 and TRBJ2-1, with D perhaps TRBD1 (6 bases). Trimming took 11 bases from V and 0 from J, leaving 11 bases between them. The CDR3 has 13 residues. Germline CDR1 and CDR2: MDHEN and SYDVKM. The whole variable domain, remainder taken from reference TRBV28 and TRBJ2-1, is DVKVTQSSRYLVKRTGEKVFLECVQDMDHENMFWYRQDPGLGLRLIYFSYDVKMKEKGDIPEGYSVSREKKERFSLILESASTNQTSMYLCAVQGPSYNEQFFGPGTRLTVL.

The genes are TRBV30 and TRBJ1-2; D is ambiguous. This CDR3 has 12 amino acids. Germline values: CDR1 GTSNPN, CDR2 SVGIG (reference sequence). Trimming cost V 2 bases and J 8 bases, with 12 bases left between them. The CDR3 loop is CAWSLIAGGYTF. The CDR3 DNA reads TGTGCCTGGAGTTTGATCGCGGGAGGCTACACCTTC.

V is TRBV19 and J is TRBJ1-6; a weak D match, TRBD1 (5 bases). CDR1 is LNHDA and CDR2 is SQIVND in the germline V gene (reference sequence). The CDR3 consists of 17 residues. V was cut by 5 bases and J by 6 bases, with 20 bases left in between. CDR3 nucleotides: TGTGCCAGTAGTCTCGAATTGGGACTAGCGATTAATTCACCCCTCCACTTT. Translated, it gives CASSLELGLAINSPLHF.

This chain connects TRBV7-9 to TRBJ2-7; D unclear. Between the trimmed V and J ends, which lost 5 bases and 6 bases, there was a span of 20 bases. There are 15 residues in the CDR3. In germline, CDR1 is SEHNR, CDR2 FQNEAQ (reference sequence). The CDR3 nucleotides read TGTGCCAGCAGCCCCCCGAGGCGGCGGCCTGGCGAGCAGTACTTC. It yields the protein CASSPPRRRPGEQYF.

This sequence joins TRBV7-8 and TRBJ2-1, with TRBD1 matching over 7 bases. J lost 13 bases, V lost 2 bases, and 8 bases had no gene match. CDR1 and CDR2 from the germline V gene are SGHVS and FQNEAQ. The CDR3 loop spans 13 amino acids. The CDR3 nucleotides read TGTGCCAGCAGCTTAACCCACGGACAGGATCAGTTCTTC. Amino acids: CASSLTHGQDQFF.

The chain carries TRBV29-1 and TRBJ1-1; the D gene is possibly TRBD1 (6 bases). Germline CDR1 reads SQVTM; CDR2 reads ANQGSEA. This CDR3 region has 10 residues. Trimming stripped 7 bases from V and 7 bases from J, with 10 bases between. The CDR3 is CSAGQLEAFF. CDR3 in DNA: TGCAGCGCCGGACAGCTTGAAGCTTTCTTT.

The chain employs TRBV4-1 and TRBJ1-5; 10 bases fit TRBD1. The CDR3 is 17 residues long. V trimming: 3 bases; J trimming: 0 bases; junction bases outside the gene matches: 5. CDR1 is MGHRA and CDR2 is YSYEKL in the germline V gene. DNA for the CDR3: TGCGCCAGCAGCCAGGGGACAGGGGCTTATAGCAATCAGCCCCAGCATTTT. It encodes CASSQGTGAYSNQPQHF.

V gene TRBV6-5 combines with J gene TRBJ2-6; TRBD1 might be the D (5 bases). Trimming pared 4 bases from V and 2 bases from J, leaving 9 bases between. The CDR3 is made up of 15 amino acids. CDR1 is MNHEY and CDR2 is SVGAGI in the germline V gene. Here the CDR3 reads CASSSQGTGANVLTF. The CDR3 DNA follows: TGTGCCAGCAGTTCCCAGGGAACTGGGGCCAACGTCCTGACTTTC.

The rearrangement links TRBV30 to TRBJ2-7; the D gene is possibly TRBD1 (6 bases). Germline values: CDR1 GTSNPN, CDR2 SVGIG (reference sequence). The CDR3 spans 12 residues. The germline V and J ends were trimmed by 4 bases and 7 bases, with 14 bases remaining between them. The CDR3 sequence is CAWTQGLGEQYF. CDR3 in DNA: TGTGCCTGGACACAGGGCCTGGGAGAGCAGTACTTC.

The chain couples TRBV27 to TRBJ2-7, with 7 bases aligning to TRBD2. The CDR3 runs to 16 residues. The trim removed 3 bases at V and 2 bases at J, leaving 10 bases unmatched. Germline V gives CDR1 MNHEY, CDR2 SMNVEV (reference sequence). CDR3 coding DNA: TGTGCCAGCAGTTTTATCGTTTCCCGGGGGGCCTACGAGCAGTACTTC. Amino acid sequence: CASSFIVSRGAYEQYF.

This clone has a handful of counts. The chain uses TRBV5-1 and TRBJ2-2; 8 bases match TRBD1. The germline V gene encodes CDR1 SGHRS and CDR2 YFSETQ. Germline trimming cut 3 bases from V and 5 bases from J; bases unmatched to any gene: 9. CDR3 length: 16 amino acids. The CDR3 nucleotides are TGCGCCAGCAGCTCTCTAAGGACAGGGTATACCGGGGAGCTGTTTTTT. Its translation: CASSSLRTGYTGELFF.

The chain recombines TRBV5-1 with TRBJ2-3; 10 positions agree with TRBD2. Germline V gene sequence: CDR1 SGHRS, CDR2 YFSETQ. CDR3 length: 15 residues. J gave up 5 bases and V 2 bases, and 5 bases lay outside the gene matches. This CDR3 is CASSLVAGGLDTQYF. The CDR3 DNA reads TGCGCCAGCAGCTTAGTAGCGGGGGGCCTAGATACGCAGTATTTT.